This T cell receptor (beta chain) emerged from a study of cytomegalovirus exposure and HLA in healthy donors. General observations from the study: According to reports, the classifier identified cytomegalovirus status with high specificity and sensitivity.

PCR primers comprised 60 Vbeta and 13 Jbeta primers. The assay was immunoSEQ multiplex PCR, and TCRdb's table has in-frame clones only and misses some. Here the sample spans roughly 140,000 clones, roughly 77% being singletons. V dropped 7 bases and J dropped 4; count of bases not matched to a gene: 11. The CDR3 runs 16 residues. Germline lookup yields CDR1 MNHNY and CDR2 SVGAGI (reference sequence). This clone was seen a single time. No antigen is known for it. Specimen: PBMCs. The chain is built from TRBV6-6 and TRBJ2-1; 9 positions agree with TRBD2. The TCR originated in a woman aged 25 to 39 in good health and CMV-seronegative. CDR3 DNA: TGTGCCAGCACCGACAGGCGCGGGGGGGCATACAATGAGCAGTTCTTC. This encodes CASTDRRGGAYNEQFF.